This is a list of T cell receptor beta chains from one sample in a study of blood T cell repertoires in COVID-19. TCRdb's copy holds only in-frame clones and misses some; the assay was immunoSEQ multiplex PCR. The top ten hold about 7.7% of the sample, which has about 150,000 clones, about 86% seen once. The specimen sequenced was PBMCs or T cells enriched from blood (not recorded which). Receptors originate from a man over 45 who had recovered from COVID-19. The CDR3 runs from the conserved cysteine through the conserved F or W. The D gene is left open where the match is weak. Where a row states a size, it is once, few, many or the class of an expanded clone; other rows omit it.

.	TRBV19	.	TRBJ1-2	TGTGCCAGTAGTATACAAGCTGCTAACTATGGCTACACCTTC	CASSIQAANYGYTF
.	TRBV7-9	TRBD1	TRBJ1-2	TGTGCCAGCAGCCTCGGGACAGGGTTTCTCAAAACGTATGGCTACACCTTC	CASSLGTGFLKTYGYTF
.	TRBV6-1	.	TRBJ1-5	TGTGCCAGCAGTGAAGCGCACAGTAAAAATCAGCCCCAGCATTTT	CASSEAHSKNQPQHF
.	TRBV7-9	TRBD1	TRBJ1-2	TGTGCCAGCAGCCCGTGGTTGACCGGGACAGGGACTTATGGCTACACCTTC	CASSPWLTGTGTYGYTF
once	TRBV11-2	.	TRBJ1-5	TGTGCCAGCAGCTTGGGGGGGACGGTTAATCAGCCCCAGCATTTT	CASSLGGTVNQPQHF
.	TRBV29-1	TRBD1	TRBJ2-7	TGCAGCGTTCAGACCGGGACAGGCTCCTACGAGCAGTACTTC	CSVQTGTGSYEQYF
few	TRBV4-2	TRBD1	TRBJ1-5	TGTGCCAGCAGCCAAGAGGGGTCAGGGGGCTATCAGCCCCAGCATTTT	CASSQEGSGGYQPQHF
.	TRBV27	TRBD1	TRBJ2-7	TGTGCCAGCAGCCGGGACAGGGGGAGCTCCTACGAGCAGTACTTC	CASSRDRGSSYEQYF
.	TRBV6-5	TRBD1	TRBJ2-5	TGTGCCAGCATGGACAGGGGAGGAGGGAAAGAGACCCAGTACTTC	CASMDRGGGKETQYF
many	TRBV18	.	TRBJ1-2	TGTGCCAGCTCACCAATTGGGCTCGAAAATGGCTACACCTTC	CASSPIGLENGYTF
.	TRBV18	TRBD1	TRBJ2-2	TGTGCCAGCTCACCTCTCACAGGGGCGACCGGGACCGGGGAGCTGTTTTTT	CASSPLTGATGTGELFF
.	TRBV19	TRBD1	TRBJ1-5	TGTGCCAGTAGTCGGGACAGGGGTGGCAATCAGCCCCAGCATTTT	CASSRDRGGNQPQHF
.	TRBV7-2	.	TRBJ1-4	TGTGCCAGCAGCTCTCCCGGGATAAGGGAAAAACTGTTTTTT	CASSSPGIREKLFF
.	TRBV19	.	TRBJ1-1	TGTGCCAGTAGTCGACAGGCGCAGAACACTGAAGCTTTCTTT	CASSRQAQNTEAFF
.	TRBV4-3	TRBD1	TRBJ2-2	TGCGCCAGCAGCCGGGAGACAGGGTTTAGCACCGGGGAGCTGTTTTTT	CASSRETGFSTGELFF
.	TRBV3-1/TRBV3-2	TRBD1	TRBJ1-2	TGTGCCAGCAGCCCCTGGACAGGGAAGAACTATGGCTACACCTTC	CASSPWTGKNYGYTF
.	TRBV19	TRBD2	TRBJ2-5	TGTGCCAGTACCCCGGGGGGGGGCGGATCTGAGACCCAGTACTTC	CASTPGGGGSETQYF
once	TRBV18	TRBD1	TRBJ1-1	TGTGCCAGCTCACCGAGTAGGGGGCTGAACACTGAAGCTTTCTTT	CASSPSRGLNTEAFF
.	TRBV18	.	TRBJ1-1	TGTGCCAGCTCACCGGCTGTCAAGAACACTGAAGCTTTCTTT	CASSPAVKNTEAFF
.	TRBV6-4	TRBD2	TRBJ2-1	TGTGCCAGCAGTTCCCTAGCGGGCTCCTACAATGAGCAGTTCTTC	CASSSLAGSYNEQFF
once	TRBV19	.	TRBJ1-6	TGTGCCAGTAGTATAGAGTCGAGGGGAGGTTCACCCCTCCACTTT	CASSIESRGGSPLHF
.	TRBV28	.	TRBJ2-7	TGTGCCAGCAGTTTACTAGACCCGACCTACGAGCAGTACTTC	CASSLLDPTYEQYF
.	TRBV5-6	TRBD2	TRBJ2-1	TGTGCCAGCAGCTTGGCCCCGTGGCGGGGGGGCTCCTACAATGAGCAGTTCTTC	CASSLAPWRGGSYNEQFF
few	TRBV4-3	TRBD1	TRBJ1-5	TGCGCCAGCAGCCAATCGGGACAGGGGTTACAGCCCCAGCATTTT	CASSQSGQGLQPQHF
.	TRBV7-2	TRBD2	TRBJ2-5	TGTGCCAGCACCCAGCCCCTAGCGGGGGGGCCTCGGAAGACCCAGTACTTC	CASTQPLAGGPRKTQYF
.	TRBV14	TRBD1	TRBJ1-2	TGTGCCAGCAGCCAAGATGGCAGGGGGCGTTTATCAAACTATGGCTACACCTTC	CASSQDGRGRLSNYGYTF
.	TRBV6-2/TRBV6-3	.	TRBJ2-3	TGTGCCAGCAGTTACGGCCGGGGGAACACAGATACGCAGTATTTT	CASSYGRGNTDTQYF
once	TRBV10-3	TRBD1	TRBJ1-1	TGTGCCATCAGTTCCCCAGAAACAGGGGGCCGTTTT	CAISSPETGGRF
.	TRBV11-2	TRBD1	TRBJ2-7	TGTGCCAGCAGCTTAGACCCACCGGGACAGGTGAACTCCTACGAGCAGTACTTC	CASSLDPPGQVNSYEQYF
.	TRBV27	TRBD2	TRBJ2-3	TGTGCCAGCAGTTACTCGGGACTAGCGGGGGGGCCGCGCACAGATACGCAGTATTTT	CASSYSGLAGGPRTDTQYF
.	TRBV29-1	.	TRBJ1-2	TGCAGCGTAATTTGGGGGCTGGACTATGGCTACACCTTC	CSVIWGLDYGYTF
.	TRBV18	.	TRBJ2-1	TGTGCCAGCTCACCCTCTCGTTCGGGTGAGAATGAGCAGTTCTTC	CASSPSRSGENEQFF
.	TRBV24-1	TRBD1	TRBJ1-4	TGTGCCACCAGTGACTCACACCCCACAGGGGCCACTAATGAAAAACTGTTTTTT	CATSDSHPTGATNEKLFF
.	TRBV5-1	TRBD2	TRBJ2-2	TGCGCCAGCAGCTTGGAACCCCTTCCTAGCGGGGGTTCGAAAACCGGGGAGCTGTTTTTT	CASSLEPLPSGGSKTGELFF
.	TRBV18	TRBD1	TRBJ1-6	TGTGCCAGCTCGCCAGACAGGGGGAATTCACCCCTCCACTTT	CASSPDRGNSPLHF
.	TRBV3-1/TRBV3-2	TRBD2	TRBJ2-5	TGTGCCAGCAGCCAAGGTCAGCGGGGGGGCCAAGAGACCCAGTACTTC	CASSQGQRGGQETQYF
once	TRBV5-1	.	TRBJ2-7	TGCGCCAGCAGCTGGGGCGGGACAGTCTCCTACGAGCAGTACTTC	CASSWGGTVSYEQYF
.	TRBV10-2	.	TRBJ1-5	TGCGCCACCAGGCGGCAGGGCCACGAGCCCCAGCATTTT	CATRRQGHEPQHF
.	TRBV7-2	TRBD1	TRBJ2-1	TGTGCCAGCAGCGGCGCCGGGACAGGATCCTACAATGAGCAGTTCTTC	CASSGAGTGSYNEQFF
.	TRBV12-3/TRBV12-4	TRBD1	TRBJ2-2	TGTGCCGGCGGACAGGGACGAACCGGGGAGCTGTTTTTT	CAGGQGRTGELFF
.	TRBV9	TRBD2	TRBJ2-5	TGTGCCAGCAGCGTAGTCCCCACTAGCGGGGCATTCCAAGAGACCCAGTACTTC	CASSVVPTSGAFQETQYF
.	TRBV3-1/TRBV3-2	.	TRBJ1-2	TGTGCCAGCAGCCAGGTAGACTATGGCTACACCTTC	CASSQVDYGYTF
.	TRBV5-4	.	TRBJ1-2	TGTGCCAGCAGCTTGGACAGGGACTATGGCTACACCTTC	CASSLDRDYGYTF
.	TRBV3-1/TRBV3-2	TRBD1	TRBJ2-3	TGTGCCAGCAGCCAAGGGGGACAGAGCACACATACGCAGTATTTT	CASSQGGQSTHTQYF
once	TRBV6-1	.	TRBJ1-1	TGTGCCAGCAGTGATGTGGGCGGGGAGAGTTTT	CASSDVGGESF
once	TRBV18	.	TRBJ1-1	TGTGCCAGCTCACCCGAAATCCCTGTACAGGGTTTCTACACTGAAGCTTTCTTT	CASSPEIPVQGFYTEAFF
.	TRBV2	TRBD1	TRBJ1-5	TGTGCCAGCAGAAATACAGGGGGCGGAAATCAGCCCCAGCATTTT	CASRNTGGGNQPQHF
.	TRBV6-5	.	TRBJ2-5	TGTGCCAGCAGTTACGGTCCTAGTAAAGAGACCCAGTACTTC	CASSYGPSKETQYF
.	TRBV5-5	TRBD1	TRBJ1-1	TGTGCCAGCAGCTTCTACGGACAGGGGAACACTGAAGCTTTCTTT	CASSFYGQGNTEAFF
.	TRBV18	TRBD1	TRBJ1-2	TGTGCCAGCACCCGGGACAGGGATGGCTACACCTTC	CASTRDRDGYTF
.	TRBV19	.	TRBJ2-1	TGTGCCAGTAGTATAGGCAGGGGCGGGAATGAGCAGTTCTTC	CASSIGRGGNEQFF
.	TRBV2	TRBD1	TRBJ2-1	TGTGCCAGCAGGGCACAGGGGGTATCCTACAATGAGCAGTTCTTC	CASRAQGVSYNEQFF
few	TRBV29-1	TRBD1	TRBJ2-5	TGCAGCGTTGCTGCGACAGGGGGAGAGACCCAGTACTTC	CSVAATGGETQYF
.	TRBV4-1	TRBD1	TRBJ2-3	TGCGCCAGCAGCCCCCCGACAGGGTTTGCAGATACGCAGTATTTT	CASSPPTGFADTQYF
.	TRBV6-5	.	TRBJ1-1	TGTGCCAGCAGTTACCGACGCCAGGGTTTAACTGAAGCTTTCTTT	CASSYRRQGLTEAFF
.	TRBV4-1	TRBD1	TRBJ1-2	TGCGCCAGCAGCCCACCGGGACAGCACTATGGCTACACCTTC	CASSPPGQHYGYTF
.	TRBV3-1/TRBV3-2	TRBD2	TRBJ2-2	TGTGCCAGCAGCCTCGCCCTACTAGCGGTGAACACCGGGGAGCTGTTTTTT	CASSLALLAVNTGELFF
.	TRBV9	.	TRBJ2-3	TGTGCCAGCAGCGTAGACTTACAGCGCACAGATACGCAGTATTTT	CASSVDLQRTDTQYF
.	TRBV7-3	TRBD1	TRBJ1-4	TGTGCCAGCAGCGAAACAGGGGGTACTAATGAAAAACTGTTTTTT	CASSETGGTNEKLFF